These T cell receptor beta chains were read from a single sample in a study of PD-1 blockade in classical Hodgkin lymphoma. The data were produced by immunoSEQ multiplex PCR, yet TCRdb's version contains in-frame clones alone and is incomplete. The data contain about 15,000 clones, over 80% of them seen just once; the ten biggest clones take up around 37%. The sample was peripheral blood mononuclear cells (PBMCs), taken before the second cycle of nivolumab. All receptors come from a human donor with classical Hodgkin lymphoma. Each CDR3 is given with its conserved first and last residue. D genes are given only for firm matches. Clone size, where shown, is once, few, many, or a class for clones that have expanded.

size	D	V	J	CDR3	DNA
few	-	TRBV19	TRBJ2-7	CATGTPSYEQYF	TGTGCCACCGGGACGCCTTCCTACGAGCAGTACTTC
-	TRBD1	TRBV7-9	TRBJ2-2	CASSWRGQGETGELFF	TGTGCCAGCAGCTGGAGGGGACAGGGGGAAACCGGGGAGCTGTTTTTT
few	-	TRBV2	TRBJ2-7	CASSYGPGGEQYF	TGTGCCAGCAGCTACGGACCCGGCGGGGAGCAGTACTTC
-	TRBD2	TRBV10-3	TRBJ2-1	CAISESWREGFYNEQFF	TGTGCCATCAGTGAGTCTTGGCGGGAGGGCTTTTACAATGAGCAGTTCTTC
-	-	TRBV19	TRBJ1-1	CASSSRQVTEAFF	TGTGCCAGTAGTTCACGACAGGTTACTGAAGCTTTCTTT
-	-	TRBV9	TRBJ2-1	CASSVAISLSGGNEQFF	TGTGCCAGCAGCGTAGCTATAAGTCTTAGCGGAGGGAATGAGCAGTTCTTC
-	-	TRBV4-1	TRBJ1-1	CASSQPPGILMNTEAFF	TGCGCCAGCAGCCAACCTCCTGGGATCCTCATGAACACTGAAGCTTTCTTT
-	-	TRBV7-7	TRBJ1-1	CASSPNLNTEAFF	TGTGCTAGCAGCCCAAACCTGAACACTGAAGCTTTCTTT
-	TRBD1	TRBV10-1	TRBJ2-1	CASSDPGQGPDEQFF	TGCGCCAGCAGTGACCCGGGACAGGGCCCAGATGAGCAGTTCTTC
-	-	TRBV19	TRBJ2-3	CASIGAEPTDTQYF	TGTGCCAGTATTGGGGCAGAACCCACAGATACGCAGTATTTT
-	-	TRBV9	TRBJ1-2	CASSPRQANYGYTF	TGTGCCAGCAGCCCACGACAAGCTAACTATGGCTACACCTTC
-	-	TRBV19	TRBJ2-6	CASSPRGTNTKSGQRPDF	TGTGCCAGTAGTCCTCGTGGGACAAATACAAAGTCGGGCCAACGTCCTGATTTC
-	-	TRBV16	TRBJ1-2	CASSQSGIGYTF	TGTGCCAGCAGCCAATCTGGAATAGGCTACACCTTC
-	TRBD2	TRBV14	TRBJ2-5	CASSQALAGAETQYF	TGTGCCAGCAGCCAAGCCCTAGCGGGGGCAGAGACCCAGTACTTC
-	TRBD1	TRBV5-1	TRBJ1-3	CASSLYRDRGNTIYF	TGCGCCAGCAGCTTATACCGGGACAGGGGAAACACCATATATTTT
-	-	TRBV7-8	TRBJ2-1	CASSSGTWGEQFF	TGTGCCAGCAGCTCAGGGACGTGGGGGGAGCAGTTCTTC
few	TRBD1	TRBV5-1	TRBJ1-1	CASSRQGPNTEAFF	TGCGCCAGCTCGAGACAGGGCCCGAACACTGAAGCTTTCTTT